These 21 T cell receptor beta chains were all obtained from the same sample, sequenced in a study of blood T cell repertoires in COVID-19. Assay: immunoSEQ multiplex PCR; the TCRdb copy retains only in-frame clones and omits some. This table holds over 200,000 clones, around four fifths found once. Sequencing input: peripheral blood. The source is a woman in her forties or fifties with acute or convalescent COVID-19.

The V gene is TRBV7-3, the J gene TRBJ1-1; a weak D match, TRBD1 (5 bases). The V end was cut by 5 bases, the J end by 4 bases, with 11 bases between. Per germline, CDR1 SGHTA and CDR2 FQGTGA. CDR3 length: 13 residues. CDR3 sequence reads: CASSPTVATEAFF. The CDR3 DNA is TGTGCCAGCAGCCCGACAGTGGCCACTGAAGCTTTCTTT. The full variable domain, its missing parts supplied by reference TRBV7-3 and TRBJ1-1, is GAGVSQTPSNKVTEKGKYVELRCDPISGHTALYWYRQSLGQGPEFLIYFQGTGAADDSGLPNDRFFAVRPEGSVSTLKIQRTERGDSAVYLCASSPTVATEAFFGQGTRLTVV.

CDR3 amino acids: CATSPDFQETQYF. The DNA of the CDR3 is TGTGCCACCAGTCCAGACTTCCAAGAGACCCAGTACTTC. The rearrangement links TRBV24-1 to TRBJ2-5; no definite D call. V was clipped by 6 bases and J by 1 base, with 8 bases between them. The germline V gene encodes CDR1 KGHDR and CDR2 SFDVKD. The CDR3 has 13 amino acids.

V usage is TRBV28 and J usage is TRBJ2-7, with D possibly being TRBD2 (5 bases). Germline V gene data show CDR1 as MDHEN and CDR2 as SYDVKM. V was shortened by 7 bases and J by 6 bases, with 16 bases between the two germline ends. The CDR3 length is 13 residues. This CDR3 reads CASMGVDPIEQYF. The CDR3 coding sequence is TGTGCCAGCATGGGAGTAGATCCCATCGAGCAGTACTTC. Together with reference TRBV28 and TRBJ2-7, the CDR3 gives the full variable domain: DVKVTQSSRYLVKRTGEKVFLECVQDMDHENMFWYRQDPGLGLRLIYFSYDVKMKEKGDIPEGYSVSREKKERFSLILESASTNQTSMYLCASMGVDPIEQYFGPGTRLTVT.

This chain connects TRBV2 to TRBJ1-1; D call uncertain. V was cut by 4 bases and J by 1 base, with 7 bases left in between. The CDR3 covers 13 residues. CDR1 and CDR2 from the germline V gene are SNHLY and FYNNEI. The CDR3 loop reads CASSGQWNTEAFF. The CDR3 DNA reads as TGTGCCAGCAGTGGTCAGTGGAACACTGAAGCTTTCTTT.

The chain has TRBV24-1 and TRBJ2-7, with D perhaps matching TRBD1 (5 bases). Germline assignment: CDR1 KGHDR and CDR2 SFDVKD. This CDR3 spans 14 amino acids. V lost 3 bases to trimming and J lost 2 bases, with 10 bases between them. CDR3 amino acids: CATSDGYRTYEQYF. As DNA, the CDR3 is TGTGCCACCAGTGATGGCTACAGGACCTACGAGCAGTACTTC.

The V call is TRBV2, the J call TRBJ1-2; D perhaps matches TRBD1 (6 bases). Germline CDR1 is SNHLY and CDR2 is FYNNEI. Trimming shortened V by 5 bases and J by 2 bases, and 12 bases separated the two germline ends. The CDR3 runs 14 residues. CDR3 in amino acids: CASSSRTGNYGYTF. In nucleotides, the CDR3 is TGTGCCAGCAGTTCACGTACAGGGAACTATGGCTACACCTTC.

The rearrangement links TRBV9 to TRBJ2-7; 8 nucleotides match TRBD1. After removal of 2 bases from V and 1 base from J, the junction contained 2 bases not matched to a gene. The CDR3 contains 14 residues. Germline V gene sequence: CDR1 SGDLS, CDR2 YYNGEE. This CDR3 is CASSVRDRSYEQYF. CDR3 nucleotides: TGTGCCAGCAGCGTCCGGGACAGGTCCTACGAGCAGTACTTC.

This clone was observed a few times. V and J are TRBV30 and TRBJ2-1; the D gene is possibly TRBD2 (6 bases). Germline V gene data show CDR1 as GTSNPN and CDR2 as SVGIG (reference sequence). V shed 1 base and J shed 6 bases, with 7 bases lying between them. The CDR3 consists of 12 residues. The CDR3 region is CAWSDGGNEQFF. CDR3 coding DNA: TGTGCCTGGAGTGACGGGGGCAATGAGCAGTTCTTC.

The V call is TRBV28, the J call TRBJ1-2; 7 bases align to TRBD1. The CDR3 is made up of 16 amino acids. CDR1 and CDR2 (germline): MDHEN, SYDVKM. J was trimmed by 3 bases and V by 3 bases; bases with no gene match: 10. CDR3 nucleotide sequence: TGTGCCAGCAGTTTCGTCTTGACAGGGTCGCACTATGGCTACACCTTC. It yields the protein CASSFVLTGSHYGYTF.

The chain uses TRBV5-4 and TRBJ2-2; 8 nucleotides align to TRBD1. CDR3 length: 16 residues. V shed 1 base and J 1 base; nucleotides not matched to a gene: 3. Germline assignment: CDR1 SGHNT and CDR2 YYREEE (reference sequence). The CDR3 DNA follows: TGTGCCAGCAGCTTGACCGGGACAGGGAACACCGGGGAGCTGTTTTTT. Translating gives CASSLTGTGNTGELFF. The full variable domain, rest sourced from reference TRBV5-4 and TRBJ2-2, is ETGVTQSPTHLIKTRGQQVTLRCSSQSGHNTVSWYQQALGQGPQFIFQYYREEENGRGNFPPRFSGLQFPNYSSELNVNALELDDSALYLCASSLTGTGNTGELFFGEGSRLTVL.

The V gene is TRBV30, the J gene TRBJ2-7, with 9 positions matching TRBD2. Per germline, CDR1 GTSNPN and CDR2 SVGIG (reference sequence). The V and J ends lost 2 bases and 0 bases, in that order; junction bases with no gene match: 17. The CDR3 loop spans 19 amino acids. In nucleotides, the CDR3 is TGTGCCTGGAGTCTTGACCGGGTAGCGGGAGTGCGGGGCTCCTACGAGCAGTACTTC. It yields the protein CAWSLDRVAGVRGSYEQYF.

The gene calls are TRBV10-3 and TRBJ1-4; D perhaps matches TRBD1 (5 bases). Looked up from germline, CDR1 is ENHRY and CDR2 is SYGVKD. The CDR3 is 15 amino acids. V lost 0 bases and J 5 bases, leaving 10 bases between the germline ends. The chain's CDR3 is CAISESKGYNEKLFF. The CDR3 nucleotides are TGTGCCATCAGTGAGTCGAAGGGGTACAATGAAAAACTGTTTTTT.

The chain joins TRBV7-2 to TRBJ2-3; TRBD1 matches 9 bases. CDR1 SGHTA and CDR2 FQGNSA come from the germline V gene. There are 15 residues in the CDR3. V was clipped by 5 bases and J by 5 bases; unmatched bases: 8. The CDR3 DNA sequence: TGTGCCAGCAGCATCGGACAGGGGAACGGAGATACGCAGTATTTT. This sequence encodes CASSIGQGNGDTQYF.

This chain connects TRBV9 to TRBJ2-7; D possibly corresponds to TRBD2 (5 bases). Trimming removed 4 bases from V and 3 bases from J, with 14 bases in between. CDR3 length: 14 residues. Germline lookup yields CDR1 SGDLS and CDR2 YYNGEE. The CDR3 DNA sequence: TGTGCCAGCAGCCCCGGGAACACCAACTACGAGCAGTACTTC. The encoded protein is CASSPGNTNYEQYF.

The chain couples TRBV6-5 to TRBJ1-5; D might be TRBD1 (6 bases). V was pared by 7 bases and J by 6 bases, with 13 bases between. This CDR3 has 13 amino acids. Germline CDR1 and CDR2: MNHEY and SVGAGI. The CDR3 DNA reads TGTGCCAGCATCACAGGGTTCCGTCAGCCCCAGCATTTT. This sequence encodes CASITGFRQPQHF.

V usage is TRBV6-6 and J usage is TRBJ1-2; TRBD1 matches at 7 bases. Germline CDR1 reads MNHNY; CDR2 reads SVGAGI (reference sequence). The CDR3 consists of 13 residues. The junction had 2 bases not matched to a gene; V was cut back by 7 bases and J by 0 bases. The CDR3 nucleotides are TGTGCCAGCACTACAGGGGCTAACTATGGCTACACCTTC. Translated, it gives CASTTGANYGYTF.

The genes are TRBV5-1 and TRBJ1-2; D is possibly TRBD1 (5 bases). Germline CDR1 SGHRS, CDR2 YFSETQ. The CDR3 totals 14 residues. V gave up 0 bases and J gave up 2 bases, with 8 bases separating them. CDR3 bases: TGCGCCAGCAGCTTGGATGGGGGGAACTATGGCTACACCTTC. It specifies CASSLDGGNYGYTF.

The chain has TRBV6-5 and TRBJ1-1; TRBD1 is a possible D gene (6 bases). CDR3 length: 14 amino acids. V lost 8 bases and J 0 bases, leaving 13 bases between the germline ends. Germline lookup yields CDR1 MNHEY and CDR2 SVGAGI. CDR3 residues: CASSYREMNTEAFF. The DNA of the CDR3 is TGTGCCAGCTCCTACAGGGAAATGAACACTGAAGCTTTCTTT.

The V call is TRBV29-1, the J call TRBJ1-2; a weak D match, TRBD1 (6 bases). Germline V gene sequence: CDR1 SQVTM, CDR2 ANQGSEA. The CDR3 totals 13 residues. V lost 6 bases to trimming and J lost 3 bases, with 14 bases between them. The DNA for the CDR3 is TGCAGCGTGATACAGGGTTTTGACTATGGCTACACCTTC. Residues: CSVIQGFDYGYTF.

The chain joins TRBV6-5 to TRBJ2-5; 8 bases fit TRBD1. After removal of 5 bases from V and 5 bases from J, the junction contained 7 bases not matched to a gene. Germline CDR1 and CDR2: MNHEY and SVGAGI. This CDR3 region has 14 residues. This CDR3 reads CASSPRQGTETQYF. The CDR3 DNA follows: TGTGCCAGCAGTCCCCGACAGGGGACGGAGACCCAGTACTTC.

The V call is TRBV20-1, the J call TRBJ2-2; possible D gene TRBD1, 6 bases. The germline gives CDR1 DFQATT, CDR2 SNEGSKA (reference sequence). V was shortened by 3 bases and J by 4 bases, with 12 bases between the two germline ends. The CDR3 has 14 amino acids. The CDR3 DNA follows: TGCAGTGCTAGTGTGTCAGGGGCCACCGGGGAGCTGTTTTTT. It codes for CSASVSGATGELFF.